This T cell receptor (beta chain) was captured in a study of identical twins (dated by TCRdb to about 2016). As for the study more broadly: To test whether fetal clonotypes persist, the study used deep sequencing on TCR alpha and beta repertoires from monozygotic twins, unrelated adults of various ages, and cord blood. To rule out contamination, the twin experiments were replicated at different times with different library preparation protocols. Findings and caveats that apply to the study as a whole: Because the same donors could not be followed over many years, the conclusions relied on cross-sectional statistical analysis. Compared with coincidental sharing between unrelated individuals, an excess of low generation-probability sequences was observed among out-of-frame TCR alpha sequences shared between twins. Recombination models systematically underestimated out-of-frame TCR alpha sharing in monozygotic twins but agreed with sharing between unrelated individuals. Zero-insertion analyses could be partly confounded by invariant T cells such as MAIT and iNKT, although diverse VJ usage argued against such confounding for most clonotypes. In beta out-of-frame sequences, excess twin sharing was weaker, because having fewer shared sequences lowered the signal-to-noise ratio. Fewer insertions were carried by abundant cord blood beta clonotypes, a similar but weaker trend appeared in young adult naive repertoires, and no such trend appeared in memory repertoires.

In its sample, this clonotype was seen a few times. The specificity of this receptor is unknown. Per-nucleotide qualities are absent, and no much larger clonotype sits a single base away. The library was made by 5' RACE. The instrument was an Illumina HiSeq 2000. Template switching added a universal primer binding site, and the final cDNA carried a unique molecular identifier that allowed TCR cDNA molecules to be counted accurately. First-strand cDNA for TCR alpha and beta chains was synthesized from specific primers in the conserved constant-segment region. To control for contamination, each cDNA library was double barcoded with a SMART-Mk sample barcode plus Illumina barcodes. TruSeq adapter sequences along with Illumina sample barcodes were introduced in two successive PCR steps. TCR alpha and beta cDNA libraries were sequenced on the Illumina HiSeq platform with custom primers. The source study handled its data this way. Raw reads were processed with MiGEC to extract unique molecular identifiers, and MiXCR was used to determine CDR3 positions. For each individual, recombination models were inferred using an EM algorithm with the repgenHMM and IGoR tools. Shared clonotype analysis was performed with the tcR package in R, normalizing sharing by the product of cloneset sizes. To study raw recombination free of thymic and clonal selection effects, out-of-frame nonproductive sequences were analyzed. TCRdb's own reprocessing of the public reads used fastp at Q25 and MiXCR and kept productive beta chains. Merged by CDR3 protein, the rows form single entries marked with the most common genes and DNA. TCRdb assigned the V and J calls; the authors' analysis was not used. Recorded for this sample are under 300,000 distinct CDR3 sequences; 5% to 7% of them occurred a single time. The ten most abundant clones make up just over 14% of the sample.

Every donor was a healthy Caucasian. The twin cohort comprised three pairs of female monozygotic twins, all aged roughly 18 to 30 years. CD4+ and CD8+ T cell populations were isolated with positive isolation kits from Invitrogen. For CDR1 and CDR2, the germline V gene lists SGDLS and YYNGEE. Counted from cysteine to phenylalanine, this CDR3 has 15 amino acids. Only the CDR3 part of the read is kept: 45 bases, read in frame from the first base. V is pruned by 4 bases and J by 8 bases, leaving 8 bases of the junction without a gene match. This sample was also put to use in a study of T cells expressing NK-cell markers. The second study, in turn, reports: TCR beta-chain repertoires were profiled in sorted CD3+CD56+NKG2C+, CD3+CD56+NKG2C- and CD3+CD56-NKG2C+ T-cell subsets from fewer than 10 donors. Among the eight sequenced donors, seven were HCMV-seropositive and one was HCMV-seronegative. To restrict sorting to alphabetaTCR-expressing T cells, an anti-gammadeltaTCR antibody was added in several experiments. In six donors, the dominant CD3+CD56+NKG2C+ clonotypes were among the top 10 CD8+ clonotypes and accounted for roughly 1.0-7.0% of CD8+ T cells. Those dominant clonotypes were again the most abundant among CD3+CD56-NKG2C+ cells in several donors, at roughly 25-60.1%. Whether the expanded NKG2C-expressing T cell clones were specific for HCMV antigens was left unclear. Randomly selected healthy volunteers, three men and five women, were used as the eight sequenced donors. To determine HCMV serostatus, a commercial ELISA kit was used to detect HCMV-specific IgG in serum. MIGEC was used to demultiplex reads and group the reads by UMI, and MiTCR was used to assemble and quantify clonotypes. To exclude erroneous sequences, any TCR cDNA sequence not supported by at least two reads was discarded. The tcR package was used for downstream repertoire analysis, and clonotypes were matched between fractions using CDR3 nucleotide sequence together with V segment. VDJmatch was used to annotate antigen specificity against VDJdb, with one amino acid substitution allowed in CDR3.

Sequencing was done on a sample of CD8+ T cells sorted from blood. The chain joins TRBV9 to TRBJ2-1, and TRBD2 matches 11 of the central bases. The clonotype comes from a woman aged 18-29 years in good health. The CDR3 protein is CASSPWASGGYEQFF. Read as DNA, the sequence is TGTGCCAGCAGCCCCTGGGCTAGCGGGGGGTATGAGCAGTTCTTC.